Below are 30 T cell receptor beta chains sequenced from a single sample in a study of beta chain features in type 1 diabetes. Expressed TCRB transcripts were sequenced after all isolated RNA was converted to cDNA. This table comes from immunoSEQ multiplex PCR, and its TCRdb copy is limited to in-frame clones, with some not included. The sample lists around 280,000 clones; 7.5% to 9.5% were seen once. The sample taken for sequencing was central memory CD4+ T cells from blood. These receptors were obtained from a woman between 18 and 30 years old in good health.

The chain is built from TRBV18 and TRBJ1-2, with no clear D. V shed 2 bases and J shed 1 base, with 11 bases lying between them. Per the germline V gene, CDR1 is KGHSH and CDR2 is LQKENI. This CDR3 has 15 residues. The CDR3 DNA reads TGTGCCAGCTCACCATCAAAGGGCGGTAACTATGGCTACACCTTC. Its translation is CASSPSKGGNYGYTF.

V is TRBV5-6 and J is TRBJ1-6; D may be TRBD1 (6 bases). This CDR3 is 14 amino acids long. Germline CDR1 and CDR2: SGHDT and YYEEEE. Deletions cut 4 bases from V and 11 bases from J, with 16 bases between. Here the CDR3 DNA reads TGTGCCAGCAGCGTGGATTACAGGGCACCACCCCTCCACTTT. It yields the protein CASSVDYRAPPLHF.

To note about this clone: The sample holds other DNA sequences that translate to the same CDR3. J is TRBJ1-2 and V is TRBV6-5; no firm D call. Trimming took 4 bases from V and 4 from J, leaving 4 bases between them. The germline gives CDR1 MNHEY, CDR2 SVGAGI. This CDR3 has 11 amino acids. The CDR3: CASSSGYGYTF. The CDR3 DNA follows: TGTGCCAGCAGTTCCGGCTATGGCTACACCTTC.

V usage is TRBV2 and J usage is TRBJ1-5; TRBD1 agrees at 8 bases. Germline V CDR1 and CDR2: SNHLY, FYNNEI. CDR3 length: 17 residues. Trimming at V came to 1 base and at J to 0 bases, leaving 5 bases not matched to a gene. The CDR3 spells CASSEGAGGFSNQPQHF. In nucleotides, the CDR3 is TGTGCCAGCAGTGAAGGGGCAGGGGGCTTTAGCAATCAGCCCCAGCATTTT.

In its sample, this clone was seen many times. The chain links TRBV5-1 to TRBJ2-1, with D possibly TRBD2 on 5 matching bases. V lost 7 bases and J 3 bases, leaving 11 bases between the germline ends. Germline V gene data show CDR1 as SGHRS and CDR2 as YFSETQ. The CDR3 loop spans 13 amino acids. The CDR3 loop reads CASGSGDYNEQFF. CDR3 sequence (DNA): TGCGCCAGCGGTTCCGGGGACTACAATGAGCAGTTCTTC.

This clone showed up just a few times. V is TRBV4-3 and J is TRBJ2-3; D perhaps matches TRBD2 (6 bases). This CDR3 is 18 amino acids long. Germline V CDR1 and CDR2: LGHNA, YSLEER. V was trimmed by 0 bases and J by 3 bases, leaving 19 bases between them. The chain's CDR3 is CASSQDAGRGDGTDTQYF. Here the CDR3 DNA reads TGCGCCAGCAGCCAAGACGCCGGTCGCGGGGATGGTACAGATACGCAGTATTTT.

V gene TRBV19 combines with J gene TRBJ2-7; unclear D gene. Germline lookup yields CDR1 LNHDA and CDR2 SQIVND (reference sequence). V was cut by 2 bases and J by 1 base, with 15 bases left in between. The CDR3 is 16 amino acids. CDR3: CASSIFLGKNSYEQYF. The CDR3, as DNA: TGTGCCAGTAGTATATTTCTGGGCAAGAATTCCTACGAGCAGTACTTC. Full variable domain (missing parts from reference TRBV19 and TRBJ2-7): DGGITQSPKYLFRKEGQNVTLSCEQNLNHDAMYWYRQDPGQGLRLIYYSQIVNDFQKGDIAEGYSVSREKKESFPLTVTSAQKNPTAFYLCASSIFLGKNSYEQYFGPGTRLTVT.

The rearrangement uses TRBV7-2 and TRBJ1-1; D ambiguous. Between the trimmed V and J ends, which lost 3 bases and 3 bases, there was a span of 8 bases. This CDR3 comprises 13 residues. CDR1 is SGHTA and CDR2 is FQGNSA in the germline V gene. The CDR3 here is CASSLSVDTEAFF. CDR3 sequence (DNA): TGTGCCAGCAGCTTGAGTGTGGACACTGAAGCTTTCTTT.

The V and J genes are TRBV7-9 and TRBJ2-7, with 9 bases fitting TRBD2. The CDR3 loop spans 15 amino acids. In germline, CDR1 is SEHNR, CDR2 FQNEAQ (reference sequence). J was trimmed by 2 bases and V by 1 base; bases with no gene match: 3. This chain's CDR3 is CASSLVASGAYEQYF. CDR3 DNA: TGTGCCAGCAGCTTAGTGGCTAGCGGGGCCTACGAGCAGTACTTC.

In regard to this clone: This CDR3 is also generated by other DNA sequences in the sample. The genes are TRBV20-1 and TRBJ2-3; D unclear. Germline V gene sequence: CDR1 DFQATT, CDR2 SNEGSKA (reference sequence). Deletions cut 4 bases from V and 3 bases from J, with 5 bases between. The CDR3 sequence is 11 residues long. The CDR3 spells CSAKATDTQYF. CDR3 nucleotide sequence: TGCAGTGCTAAGGCGACAGATACGCAGTATTTT.

The gene calls are TRBV7-9 and TRBJ1-1; weak D call: TRBD1 (6 bases). Per germline, CDR1 SEHNR and CDR2 FQNEAQ (reference sequence). The CDR3 contains 12 residues. With 10 bases removed from V and 1 base from J, the gap between germline ends came to 10 bases. This CDR3 is CAITTGNTEAFF. CDR3 sequence (DNA): TGTGCCATTACGACAGGGAACACTGAAGCTTTCTTT.

The genes are TRBV15 and TRBJ2-1; no firm D call. Germline CDR1 is LNHNV and CDR2 is YYDKDF (reference sequence). This CDR3 has 16 residues. The germline V and J ends were trimmed by 1 base and 4 bases, with 14 bases remaining between them. The CDR3 reads CATSRVRPIGYNEQFF. CDR3 nucleotides: TGTGCCACCAGCAGAGTGCGCCCAATAGGGTACAATGAGCAGTTCTTC.

This clone has only a few counts. The chain uses TRBV28 and TRBJ2-2; 7 bases match TRBD1. CDR1 and CDR2 (germline): MDHEN, SYDVKM. The length of the CDR3 is 12 residues. V shed 7 bases, J shed 6 bases, and the junction held 2 bases outside the gene matches. CDR3 DNA: TGTGCCAGCAAGCAGGGGGCCGGGGAGCTGTTTTTT. Translating gives CASKQGAGELFF.

This clone was counted only a few times. This sequence joins TRBV19 and TRBJ1-5; D possibly corresponds to TRBD1 (5 bases). V gave up 6 bases and J gave up 0 bases, with 9 bases separating them. From germline, CDR1 is LNHDA and CDR2 SQIVND (reference sequence). The CDR3 runs 14 residues. CDR3 protein: CASRKQVSNQPQHF. The DNA of the CDR3 is TGTGCCAGTAGGAAACAGGTTAGCAATCAGCCCCAGCATTTT. Together with reference TRBV19 and TRBJ1-5, the CDR3 gives the full variable domain: DGGITQSPKYLFRKEGQNVTLSCEQNLNHDAMYWYRQDPGQGLRLIYYSQIVNDFQKGDIAEGYSVSREKKESFPLTVTSAQKNPTAFYLCASRKQVSNQPQHFGDGTRLSIL.

For this clone: With a much larger clone just one base away, this may be a read error. Other DNA sequences from this sample encode an identical CDR3 as well. The chain has TRBV7-2 and TRBJ2-7; 8 nucleotides match TRBD2. Germline loops: CDR1 SGHTA, CDR2 FQGNSA. V lost 7 bases, J lost 6 bases, and 8 bases stayed unmatched. The CDR3 contains 13 residues. In nucleotides, the CDR3 is TGTGCCAGCACCTCGGGGGGGGGCGGCGAGCAGTACTTC. It encodes CASTSGGGGEQYF. The whole variable domain, remainder taken from reference TRBV7-2 and TRBJ2-7, is GAGVSQSPSNKVTEKGKDVELRCDPISGHTALYWYRQSLGQGLEFLIYFQGNSAPDKSGLPSDRFSAERTGGSVSTLTIQRTQQEDSAVYLCASTSGGGGEQYFGPGTRLTVT.

This clone was counted between two and nine times. This sequence joins TRBV29-1 and TRBJ2-5, with 10 bases fitting TRBD1. This CDR3 has 15 amino acids. Germline CDR1 SQVTM, CDR2 ANQGSEA. The ends lost 6 bases at V and 5 bases at J; junction bases unmatched: 12. CDR3 nucleotides: TGCAGCGTAGCTAAAGGGACAGGGGTTTTGGAGACCCAGTACTTC. Residues: CSVAKGTGVLETQYF. The whole variable domain, remainder taken from reference TRBV29-1 and TRBJ2-5, is SAVISQKPSRDICQRGTSLTIQCQVDSQVTMMFWYRQQPGQSLTLIATANQGSEATYESGFVIDKFPISRPNLTFSTLTVSNMSPEDSSIYLCSVAKGTGVLETQYFGPGTRLLVL.

This sequence joins TRBV27 and TRBJ1-2; 7 nucleotides match TRBD1. Trimming at V came to 5 bases and at J to 2 bases, leaving 2 bases not matched to a gene. There are 13 residues in the CDR3. The germline V gene encodes CDR1 MNHEY and CDR2 SMNVEV (reference sequence). CDR3 sequence reads: CASSKTGNYGYTF. The CDR3 DNA reads TGTGCCAGCAGTAAGACAGGGAACTATGGCTACACCTTC.

Many counts were recorded for this clone. The chain uses TRBV27 and TRBJ1-5; D remains ambiguous. This CDR3 contains 15 residues. Per the germline V gene, CDR1 is MNHEY and CDR2 is SMNVEV (reference sequence). V was trimmed by 5 bases and J by 2 bases, leaving 13 bases between them. Here the CDR3 DNA reads TGTGCCAGCAGTCCGTTTGGGGAACGCAATCAGCCCCAGCATTTT. Protein product: CASSPFGERNQPQHF.

This clone was seen more than once but under ten times. V gene TRBV30 combines with J gene TRBJ2-5; perhaps TRBD1 as D (6 bases). Between the trimmed V and J ends, which lost 7 bases and 5 bases, there was a span of 11 bases. The length of the CDR3 is 11 residues. CDR1 GTSNPN and CDR2 SVGIG come from the germline V gene (reference sequence). CDR3 in amino acids: CAFGQFETQYF. Written as DNA, the CDR3 is TGTGCCTTCGGACAGTTTGAGACCCAGTACTTC.

The chain carries TRBV7-2 and TRBJ2-3; no definite D call. The germline CDR1 and CDR2 sequences are SGHTA and FQGNSA. The CDR3 has 14 amino acids. Trimming stripped 1 base from V and 5 bases from J, with 10 bases between. CDR3: CASSLEGLGDTQYF. The CDR3 DNA sequence: TGTGCCAGCAGCTTAGAAGGATTAGGAGATACGCAGTATTTT.

The V call is TRBV6-1, the J call TRBJ2-6; D is unclear. V lost 4 bases, J lost 0 bases, and 7 bases lay in between. Germline V gene sequence: CDR1 MNHNS, CDR2 SASEGT. The CDR3 totals 15 residues. DNA of the CDR3: TGTGCCAGCAGTGCTCGCAGCTCTGGGGCCAACGTCCTGACTTTC. It specifies CASSARSSGANVLTF.

This clone has ten or more counts. V gene TRBV28 combines with J gene TRBJ1-6; D gene unclear. Germline assignment: CDR1 MDHEN and CDR2 SYDVKM. The ends were cut back, 1 base at V and 13 bases at J, with 8 bases in the middle. The CDR3 is 12 residues long. DNA of the CDR3: TGTGCCAGCAGTTTATTACGTGCGCCCCTCCACTTT. Protein sequence: CASSLLRAPLHF.

This clone was seen repeatedly, ten times or more. The chain has TRBV13 and TRBJ2-5; possibly TRBD1 or TRBD2 for D (6 bases each). This CDR3 is built from 13 residues. The germline V gene has CDR1 PRHDT and CDR2 FYEKMQ (reference sequence). V lost 4 bases and J 5 bases, leaving 11 bases between the germline ends. The CDR3 sequence is CASSSTGRETQYF. CDR3 DNA: TGTGCCAGCAGCTCAACAGGGAGGGAGACCCAGTACTTC.

V usage is TRBV6-1 and J usage is TRBJ2-1; D remains unclear. CDR1 is MNHNS and CDR2 is SASEGT in the germline V gene. V was trimmed by 2 bases and J by 7 bases, leaving 6 bases between them. This CDR3 is 12 amino acids long. The CDR3 protein is CASSEQGNEQFF. The CDR3 DNA sequence: TGTGCCAGCAGTGAACAAGGGAATGAGCAGTTCTTC.

The V gene is TRBV5-4, the J gene TRBJ2-3; 9 bases agree with TRBD2. The V and J ends lost 4 bases and 0 bases, in that order; junction bases with no gene match: 6. CDR3 length equals 16 residues. Germline V gene data show CDR1 as SGHNT and CDR2 as YYREEE (reference sequence). The CDR3 loop reads CASSHESGRSTDTQYF. Written as DNA, the CDR3 is TGTGCCAGCAGCCACGAGAGCGGGAGGAGCACAGATACGCAGTATTTT.

The chain is built from TRBV2 and TRBJ1-3; D may be TRBD1 (5 bases). CDR1 and CDR2 from the germline V gene are SNHLY and FYNNEI. This CDR3 is built from 13 residues. The V and J ends lost 6 bases and 1 base respectively, with 7 bases between them. The DNA for the CDR3 is TGTGCCAGCAGAAGGGGATCTGGAAACACCATATATTTT. Amino acid sequence: CASRRGSGNTIYF.

This clone was detected a few times. The chain joins TRBV27 to TRBJ1-3; D uncertain. Trimming took off 8 bases at V and 2 bases at J, with 13 bases between the two ends. Germline V gene sequence: CDR1 MNHEY, CDR2 SMNVEV (reference sequence). The CDR3 extends over 14 amino acids. CDR3 DNA sequence: TGTGCCAGCCGGGCACAAACCCCTGGAAACACCATATATTTT. Translated, it gives CASRAQTPGNTIYF.

Many counts were recorded for this clone. The chain has TRBV6-1 and TRBJ1-2; a weak D match, TRBD1 (6 bases). This CDR3 comprises 12 residues. Trimming left V 11 bases short and J 4 bases short, with 14 bases between. Germline CDR1 reads MNHNS; CDR2 reads SASEGT. CDR3 coding DNA: TGTGCCGCCGGACAGCAGATCTATGGCTACACCTTC. It encodes CAAGQQIYGYTF.

The V gene is TRBV11-3, the J gene TRBJ1-1; D is ambiguous. There are 15 residues in the CDR3. With 2 bases removed from V and 4 bases from J, the gap between germline ends came to 14 bases. Per the germline V gene, CDR1 is SGHNT and CDR2 is YENEEA. The chain's CDR3 is CASSLPDLVGTEAFF. DNA for the CDR3: TGTGCCAGCAGCTTACCCGACCTGGTGGGCACTGAAGCTTTCTTT.

This clone was counted only a few times. The rearrangement joins TRBV5-5 to TRBJ1-2; D uncertain. The V end lost 0 bases, the J end lost 0 bases, and 12 bases lay between the germline ends. This CDR3 region has 16 residues. CDR1 and CDR2 (germline): SGHKS, YYEKEE (reference sequence). CDR3 loop: CASSLAVGKANYGYTF. DNA of the CDR3: TGTGCCAGCAGCTTGGCCGTCGGAAAAGCTAACTATGGCTACACCTTC.